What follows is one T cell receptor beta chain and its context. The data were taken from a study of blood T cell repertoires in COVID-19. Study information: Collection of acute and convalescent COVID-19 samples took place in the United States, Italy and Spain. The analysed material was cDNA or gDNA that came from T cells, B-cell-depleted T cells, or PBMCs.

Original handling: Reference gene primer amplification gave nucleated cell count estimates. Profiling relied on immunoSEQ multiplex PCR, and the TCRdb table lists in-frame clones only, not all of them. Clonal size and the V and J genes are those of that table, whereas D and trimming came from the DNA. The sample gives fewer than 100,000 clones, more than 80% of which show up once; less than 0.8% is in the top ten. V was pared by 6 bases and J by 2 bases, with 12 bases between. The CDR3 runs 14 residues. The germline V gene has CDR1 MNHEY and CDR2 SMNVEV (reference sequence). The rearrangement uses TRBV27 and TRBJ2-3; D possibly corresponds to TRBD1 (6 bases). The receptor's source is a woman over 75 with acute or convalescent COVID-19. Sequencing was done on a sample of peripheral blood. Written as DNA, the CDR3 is TGTGCCAGCAGAGCCTGGACAGTCACAGATACGCAGTATTTT. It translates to CASRAWTVTDTQYF.